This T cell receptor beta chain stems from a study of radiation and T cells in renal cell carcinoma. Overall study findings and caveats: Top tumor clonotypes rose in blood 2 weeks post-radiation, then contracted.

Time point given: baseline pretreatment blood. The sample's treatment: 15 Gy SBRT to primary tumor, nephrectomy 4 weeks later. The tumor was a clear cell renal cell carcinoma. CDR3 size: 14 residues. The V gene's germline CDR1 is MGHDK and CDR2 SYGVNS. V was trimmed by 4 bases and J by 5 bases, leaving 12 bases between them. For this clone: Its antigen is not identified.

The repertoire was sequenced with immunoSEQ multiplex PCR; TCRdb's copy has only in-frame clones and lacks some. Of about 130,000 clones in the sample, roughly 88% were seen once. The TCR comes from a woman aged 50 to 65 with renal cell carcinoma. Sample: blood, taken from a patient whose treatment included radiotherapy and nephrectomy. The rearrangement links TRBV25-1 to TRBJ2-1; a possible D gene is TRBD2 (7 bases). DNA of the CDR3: TGTGCCAGCAGTGTGGCGGGGGCACACAATGAGCAGTTCTTC. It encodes CASSVAGAHNEQFF.